This TCR beta chain was recovered during a study of blood T cell repertoires in COVID-19. Only in-frame clones appear in the TCRdb table, and some are missing; sequencing was by immunoSEQ multiplex PCR. The table lists under 95,000 clones, around 83% of them singletons. The CDR3 is made up of 11 amino acids. CDR1 and CDR2 (germline): SQVTM, ANQGSEA. Trimming removed 8 bases from V and 6 bases from J, with 13 bases in between. Specimen: peripheral blood. The sequence derives from an older woman with acute or convalescent COVID-19. The chain has TRBV29-1 and TRBJ1-2, with D possibly matching TRBD1 (5 bases). CDR3 sequence: CSISGGDGYTF. The CDR3 nucleotides read TGCAGCATTTCGGGGGGAGATGGCTACACCTTC.